Below are 6 T cell receptor beta chains sequenced from a single sample in a study of blood T cell repertoires in COVID-19. Using immunoSEQ multiplex PCR, the repertoire was profiled, and TCRdb retains in-frame clones only, with some absent. Of approximately 92,000 clones in the sample, 86% were seen once. Sample: peripheral blood. The receptor set was obtained from an older woman in a cohort sampled during active or convalescent COVID-19.

With respect to this clone: At one end the junction does not follow the germline gene, possibly because of a read error. The V gene is TRBV7-7, the J gene TRBJ2-2; 9 bases map to TRBD1. In germline, CDR1 is SSHAT, CDR2 FNYEAQ (reference sequence). This CDR3 is built from 14 residues. The CDR3 coding sequence is TGTGCTAGCAGCCCGGACAGGGGCACCGGGGAGCTGTTTTTT. Amino acid sequence: CASSPDRGTGELFF.

This clone was counted a few times. The chain combines TRBV29-1 with TRBJ2-1, with TRBD2 as a possible D gene (6 bases). The CDR3 length is 12 residues. The V end was cut by 6 bases, the J end by 4 bases, with 10 bases between. The V gene's germline CDR1 is SQVTM and CDR2 ANQGSEA. The DNA of the CDR3 is TGCAGCGTCCGTCTAGCGTACAATGAGCAGTTCTTC. This codes for CSVRLAYNEQFF.

In its sample, this clone was seen once. The CDR3 DNA sequence: TGTGCCAGCAGGGGAGGGACCCATAATGAAAAACTGTTTTTT. It specifies CASRGGTHNEKLFF. This chain joins TRBV28 and TRBJ1-4; possibly TRBD1 for D (5 bases). The germline V gene encodes CDR1 MDHEN and CDR2 SYDVKM. V lost 6 bases to trimming and J lost 4 bases, with 12 bases between them. The CDR3 contains 14 residues.

The CDR3 is CASSLTNTGELFF. CDR3 DNA sequence: TGTGCCAGCAGCTTGACTAACACCGGGGAGCTGTTTTTT. The rearrangement links TRBV7-3 to TRBJ2-2, with D unresolved. The CDR3 extends over 13 amino acids. Germline V CDR1 and CDR2: SGHTA, FQGTGA. V was trimmed by 3 bases and J by 2 bases, leaving 4 bases between them.

This chain links TRBV27 with TRBJ1-5, with D perhaps TRBD1 (5 bases). Trimming left V 5 bases short and J 4 bases short, with 21 bases between. CDR3 length: 17 amino acids. Germline V lookup: CDR1 MNHEY, CDR2 SMNVEV (reference sequence). This CDR3 is CASSTLPEEGPNQPQHF. The CDR3 DNA is TGTGCCAGCAGTACCTTACCCGAGGAGGGGCCTAATCAGCCCCAGCATTTT.

A note on this clone: The junction does not match germline at one end; this may be a read error. The rearrangement joins TRBV4-2 to TRBJ2-5, with D perhaps matching TRBD2 (6 bases). Germline CDR1 LGHNA, CDR2 YNFKEQ. The CDR3 length is 15 residues. The CDR3 is CASTQPGLAEETQYF. The CDR3, as DNA: TGTGCCAGCACCCAACCGGGACTTGCCGAAGAGACCCAGTACTTC.